Below are 10 T cell receptor beta chains sequenced from a single sample in a study of T-cell reconstitution after alpha-beta-depleted transplantation in children. Preparing the TCRbeta library involved the use of unique molecular identifiers. MiXCR, run by TCRdb on the PCR reads, gives a single entry per CDR3 protein. Of roughly 350,000 distinct CDR3 sequences in the sample, roughly 16% were seen once. The specimen was PBMCs, mostly from graft donor cells, collected 360 days after TCRalphabeta/CD19-depleted stem cell transplant. The receptor source for this set is a male patient aged 2-15 years who had a stem cell transplant for acute lymphoblastic leukemia, so the T cells may come from the graft donor.

This clonotype showed up just a few times. The gene calls are TRBV6-5 and TRBJ2-3, with 12 positions matching TRBD2. CDR1 and CDR2 (germline): MNHEY, SVGAGI. The CDR3 has 17 amino acids. Trimming at V came to 6 bases and at J to 0 bases, leaving 7 bases not matched to a gene. CDR3 in amino acids: CASSYGTSGSSTDTQYF. The DNA for the CDR3 is TGTGCCAGCAGCTACGGGACTAGCGGGTCTAGCACAGATACGCAGTATTTT.

The chain couples TRBV7-9 to TRBJ2-7, with D tentatively TRBD1 (7 bases). The germline V and J ends were trimmed by 5 bases and 3 bases, with 14 bases remaining between them. Germline CDR1 and CDR2: SEHNR and FQNEAQ (reference sequence). This CDR3 is built from 14 residues. The CDR3 spells CASSRGTANYEQYF. The DNA of the CDR3 is TGTGCCAGCAGCCGCGGGACAGCCAACTACGAGCAGTACTTC.

The table lists this clonotype with a few counts. The chain has TRBV19 and TRBJ1-1; a weak D match, TRBD1 (5 bases). Germline values: CDR1 LNHDA, CDR2 SQIVND (reference sequence). The CDR3 is 13 amino acids. V was cut by 3 bases and J by 5 bases, with 10 bases left in between. CDR3 in DNA: TGTGCCAGTAGTATGACGGGGGGGACTGAAGCTTTCTTT. It yields the protein CASSMTGGTEAFF.

The chain couples TRBV5-1 to TRBJ2-4; D not certain. Trimming cost V 0 bases and J 0 bases, with 7 bases left between them. The CDR3 is 15 residues long. Germline loops: CDR1 SGHRS, CDR2 YFSETQ. The CDR3 DNA reads as TGCGCCAGCAGCTTGGAATCGGTAGCCAAAAACATTCAGTACTTC. This codes for CASSLESVAKNIQYF.

A note on this clonotype: A much more abundant neighbour one base away suggests this may be a read error. The J gene is TRBJ2-1, the V gene TRBV9; D remains unclear. This CDR3 is 12 amino acids long. From germline, CDR1 is SGDLS and CDR2 YYNGEE. The germline V and J ends were trimmed by 4 bases and 8 bases, with 10 bases remaining between them. The CDR3 region is CASSPLNYEQFF. As DNA, the CDR3 is TGTGCCAGCAGCCCCCTTAACTATGAGCAGTTCTTC.

The chain is built from TRBV7-2 and TRBJ2-7; 9 bases are shared with TRBD2. The junction had 6 bases not matched to a gene; V was cut back by 5 bases and J by 4 bases. CDR3 size: 14 residues. CDR1 and CDR2 from the germline V gene are SGHTA and FQGNSA. The CDR3 DNA reads TGTGCCAGCAGCACGCGGGGGGGGCCTTACGAGCAGTACTTC. This gives the protein CASSTRGGPYEQYF.

This clonotype was counted many times. The V gene is TRBV12-3 or TRBV12-4, the J gene TRBJ2-7, with 7 bases fitting TRBD1. V gave up 6 bases and J gave up 2 bases; unmatched junction bases: 7. The CDR3 covers 14 residues. Here the CDR3 reads CASRADRVAYEQYF. The CDR3 nucleotides are TGTGCCAGCAGGGCTGACAGGGTAGCCTACGAGCAGTACTTC.

The chain uses TRBV2 and TRBJ2-3, with 7 bases matching TRBD2. After removal of 6 bases from V and 3 bases from J, the junction contained 0 bases not matched to a gene. Looked up from germline, CDR1 is SNHLY and CDR2 is FYNNEI. CDR3 size: 12 residues. The CDR3 spells CASRRETDTQYF. CDR3 sequence (DNA): TGTGCCAGCAGGCGGGAGACAGATACGCAGTATTTT.

The sample holds a few counts of this clonotype. This sequence joins TRBV28 and TRBJ2-3; 7 positions match TRBD2. The CDR3 has 16 amino acids. The germline CDR1 and CDR2 sequences are MDHEN and SYDVKM. V lost 2 bases, J lost 6 bases, and 11 bases stayed unmatched. The CDR3 DNA reads as TGTGCCAGCAGTTTAATGGGGAGATGGCGGGAGGATACGCAGTATTTT. This encodes CASSLMGRWREDTQYF.

The rearrangement uses TRBV12-3 or TRBV12-4 and TRBJ2-1, with 7 nucleotides matching TRBD2. V lost 7 bases and J lost 7; bases outside the gene matches: 4. The length of the CDR3 is 12 residues. This chain's CDR3 is CASTPGRNEQFF. The DNA for the CDR3 is TGTGCCAGCACCCCCGGGAGGAATGAGCAGTTCTTC.